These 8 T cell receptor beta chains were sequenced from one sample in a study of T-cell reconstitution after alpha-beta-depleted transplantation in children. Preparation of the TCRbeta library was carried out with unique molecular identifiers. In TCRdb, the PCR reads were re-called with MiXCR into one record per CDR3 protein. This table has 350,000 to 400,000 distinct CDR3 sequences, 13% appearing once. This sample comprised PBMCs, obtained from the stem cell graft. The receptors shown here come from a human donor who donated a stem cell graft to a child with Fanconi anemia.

As DNA, the CDR3 is TGTGCCAGCAGCTTCGAGGGGGGGAGCTACAATGAGCAGTTCTTC. It translates to CASSFEGGSYNEQFF. V is TRBV11-2 and J is TRBJ2-1; tentative D call: TRBD2 (7 bases). Between the trimmed V and J ends, which lost 3 bases and 3 bases, there was a span of 12 bases. Germline V gives CDR1 SGHAT, CDR2 FQNNGV. The length of the CDR3 is 15 residues.

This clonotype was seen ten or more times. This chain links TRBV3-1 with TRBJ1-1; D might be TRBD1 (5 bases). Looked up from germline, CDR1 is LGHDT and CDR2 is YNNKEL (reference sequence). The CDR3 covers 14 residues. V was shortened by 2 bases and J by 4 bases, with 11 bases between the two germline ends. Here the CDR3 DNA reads TGTGCCAGCAGCCAATGGGGGATTTCCACTGAAGCTTTCTTT. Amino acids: CASSQWGISTEAFF.

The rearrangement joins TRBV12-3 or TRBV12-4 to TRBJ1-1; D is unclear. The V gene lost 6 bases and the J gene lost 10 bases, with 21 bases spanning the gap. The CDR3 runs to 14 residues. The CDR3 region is CASREVGVTAGAFF. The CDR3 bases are TGTGCCAGCAGGGAGGTCGGGGTTACTGCAGGAGCTTTCTTT.

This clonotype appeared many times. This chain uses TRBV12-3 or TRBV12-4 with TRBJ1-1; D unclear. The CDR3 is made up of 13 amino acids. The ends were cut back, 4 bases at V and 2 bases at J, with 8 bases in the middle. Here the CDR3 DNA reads TGTGCCAGCAGTTGGACCCCCAACACTGAAGCTTTCTTT. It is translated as CASSWTPNTEAFF.

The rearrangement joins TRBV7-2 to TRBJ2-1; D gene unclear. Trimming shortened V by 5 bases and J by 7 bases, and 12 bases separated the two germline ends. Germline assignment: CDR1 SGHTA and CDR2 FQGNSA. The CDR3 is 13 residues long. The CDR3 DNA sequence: TGTGCCAGCAGCCCCGAGAGAAGAAATGAGCAGTTCTTC. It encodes CASSPERRNEQFF.

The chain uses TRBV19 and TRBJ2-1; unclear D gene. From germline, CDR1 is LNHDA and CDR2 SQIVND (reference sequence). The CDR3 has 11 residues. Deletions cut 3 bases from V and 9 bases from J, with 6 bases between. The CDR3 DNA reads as TGTGCCAGTAGTATTAGAAGTGAGCAGTTCTTC. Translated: CASSIRSEQFF.

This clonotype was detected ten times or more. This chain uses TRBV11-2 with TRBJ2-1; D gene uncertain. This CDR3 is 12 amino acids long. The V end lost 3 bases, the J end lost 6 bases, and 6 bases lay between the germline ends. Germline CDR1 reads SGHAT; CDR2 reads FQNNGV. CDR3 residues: CASSLNSNEQFF. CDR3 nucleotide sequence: TGTGCCAGCAGCTTGAACAGCAATGAGCAGTTCTTC. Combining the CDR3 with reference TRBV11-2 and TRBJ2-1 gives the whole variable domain EAGVAQSPRYKIIEKRQSVAFWCNPISGHATLYWYQQILGQGPKLLIQFQNNGVVDDSQLPKDRFSAERLKGVDSTLKIQPAKLEDSAVYLCASSLNSNEQFFGPGTRLTVL.

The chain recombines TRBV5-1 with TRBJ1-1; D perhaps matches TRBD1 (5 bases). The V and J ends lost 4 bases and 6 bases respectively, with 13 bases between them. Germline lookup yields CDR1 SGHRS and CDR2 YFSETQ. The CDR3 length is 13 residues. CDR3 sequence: CASSRQGMAEAFF. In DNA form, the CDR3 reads TGCGCCAGCAGCCGTCAGGGTATGGCTGAAGCTTTCTTT.